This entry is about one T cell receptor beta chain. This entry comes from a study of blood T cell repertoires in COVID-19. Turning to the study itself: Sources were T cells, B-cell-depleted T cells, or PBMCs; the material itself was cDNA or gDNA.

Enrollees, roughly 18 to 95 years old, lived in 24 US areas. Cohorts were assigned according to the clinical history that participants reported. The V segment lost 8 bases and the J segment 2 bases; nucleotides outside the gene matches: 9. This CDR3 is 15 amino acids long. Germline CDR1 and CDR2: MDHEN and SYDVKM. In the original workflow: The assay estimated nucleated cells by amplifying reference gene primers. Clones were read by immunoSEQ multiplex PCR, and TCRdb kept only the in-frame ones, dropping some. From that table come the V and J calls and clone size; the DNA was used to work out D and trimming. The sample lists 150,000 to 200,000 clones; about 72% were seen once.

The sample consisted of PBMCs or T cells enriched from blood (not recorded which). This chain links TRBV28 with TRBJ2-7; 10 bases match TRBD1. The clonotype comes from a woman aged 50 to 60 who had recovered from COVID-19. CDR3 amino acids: CASLPGTGVPYEQYF. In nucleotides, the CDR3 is TGTGCCAGCCTTCCCGGGACAGGGGTTCCCTACGAGCAGTACTTC.